This T cell receptor (beta chain) was identified during a study of T-cell memory formation after mild COVID-19. Constant-segment primers served in 5'RACE that generated TCR alpha and TCR beta cDNA libraries bearing sample barcodes and UMIs. TCRdb analysed the 5' RACE reads with MiXCR anew, one entry per CDR3 protein. The sample yields about 390,000 distinct CDR3 sequences, around a fifth seen once. V gave up 0 bases and J gave up 5 bases, with 8 bases separating them. This CDR3 has 13 residues. Germline-derived CDR1 and CDR2 are SGDLS and YYNGEE. Findings of the study overall: From day 15 to 85, contracting clones were balanced between CD4 and CD8, whereas later expanders leaned toward CD4+.

As concerns this clonotype: As yet, its antigen is unknown.

The chain recombines TRBV9 with TRBJ1-2, with TRBD1 as a possible D gene (5 bases). Material: PBMCs or a T cell subset sorted from them (not recorded which). The source is an adult woman who had mild COVID-19 (a few samples of this study predate the infection). Cell type and time point are not known. The chain's CDR3 is CASSVGRAYGYTF. The CDR3 DNA follows: TGTGCCAGCAGCGTAGGCAGGGCGTATGGCTACACCTTC.